The 8 T cell receptor beta chains below come from one sample, sequenced in a study of cytomegalovirus exposure and HLA in healthy donors. The PCR had 60 Vbeta and 13 Jbeta primers. This table comes from immunoSEQ multiplex PCR, and its TCRdb copy is limited to in-frame clones, with some not included. Among roughly 150,000 clones listed, approximately 80% were seen once. Input material: PBMCs. The receptors here all came from a woman aged 40 to 55 in good health and CMV-seropositive.

V and J are TRBV28 and TRBJ1-2; 9 nucleotides line up with TRBD1. V trimming: 5 bases; J trimming: 9 bases; junction bases outside the gene matches: 7. Germline CDR1 MDHEN, CDR2 SYDVKM. The CDR3 contains 13 residues. Written as DNA, the CDR3 is TGTGCCAGCAGTCCCGGGACAGGGAGTAGCTACACCTTC. Its protein is CASSPGTGSSYTF.

V gene TRBV19 combines with J gene TRBJ2-5; the match to TRBD2 covers 14 bases. Germline CDR1 is LNHDA and CDR2 is SQIVND (reference sequence). This CDR3 contains 16 residues. Germline trimming cut 4 bases from V and 5 bases from J; bases unmatched to any gene: 6. The CDR3 DNA reads as TGTGCCAGTAGTACGACTAGCGGGGGGGCTTCGGAGACCCAGTACTTC. This sequence encodes CASSTTSGGASETQYF.

This clone was recorded once. The chain uses TRBV28 and TRBJ1-2; TRBD1 is a possible D gene (5 bases). The V end lost 6 bases, the J end lost 6 bases, and 14 bases lay between the germline ends. The germline V gene encodes CDR1 MDHEN and CDR2 SYDVKM. There are 13 residues in the CDR3. The CDR3 coding sequence is TGTGCCAGCAGACAAGGGACTGTTGATGGCTACACCTTC. It translates to CASRQGTVDGYTF.

The chain has TRBV11-2 and TRBJ2-7; 13 bases fit TRBD2. J was trimmed by 2 bases and V by 5 bases; bases with no gene match: 3. The CDR3 totals 15 residues. The germline CDR1 and CDR2 sequences are SGHAT and FQNNGV. The CDR3 region has the DNA TGTGCCAGCAGCCGGACTAGCGGGGGTACCTACGAGCAGTACTTC. It codes for CASSRTSGGTYEQYF.

This clone was counted a single time. This chain links TRBV30 with TRBJ2-1; 7 bases line up with TRBD2. This CDR3 has 17 amino acids. After removal of 0 bases from V and 7 bases from J, the junction contained 15 bases not matched to a gene. Germline values: CDR1 GTSNPN, CDR2 SVGIG (reference sequence). CDR3 in DNA: TGTGCCTGGAGTGTATGGGAGGGCCAGGGTCTTTGGAATGAGCAGTTCTTC. Translating it yields CAWSVWEGQGLWNEQFF.

The rearrangement joins TRBV19 to TRBJ1-6; 8 nucleotides align to TRBD1. Germline values: CDR1 LNHDA, CDR2 SQIVND (reference sequence). The CDR3 is 14 residues long. The V segment lost 6 bases and the J segment 9 bases; nucleotides outside the gene matches: 7. CDR3 DNA: TGTGCCAGTAGCCAGGGGGCTTGGGGTTCACCCCTCCACTTT. Its protein product is CASSQGAWGSPLHF.

The rearrangement joins TRBV19 to TRBJ1-5; possibly TRBD1 for D (6 bases). With 3 bases removed from V and 3 bases from J, the gap between germline ends came to 12 bases. Per the germline V gene, CDR1 is LNHDA and CDR2 is SQIVND (reference sequence). The CDR3 spans 15 residues. The CDR3 sequence: CASSIWQGNNQPQHF. As DNA, the CDR3 is TGTGCCAGTAGTATTTGGCAGGGGAACAATCAGCCCCAGCATTTT.

The chain is built from TRBV13 and TRBJ1-4; TRBD1 might be the D (6 bases). The CDR3 contains 15 residues. V was pared by 4 bases and J by 6 bases, with 15 bases between. Germline CDR1 and CDR2: PRHDT and FYEKMQ (reference sequence). The CDR3: CASSYLQGVDEKLFF. CDR3 in DNA: TGTGCCAGCAGCTACCTACAGGGCGTGGATGAAAAACTGTTTTTT.